These T cell receptor beta chains were read from a single sample in a study of T cell responses to AZD1222 COVID-19 vaccine. This table comes from immunoSEQ multiplex PCR, and its TCRdb copy is limited to in-frame clones, with some not included. The table has about 110,000 clones, roughly 90% seen once; the top ten hold approximately 1.2%. The starting material was peripheral blood, obtained on day 0 of AZD1222 vaccination. These receptors all come from an adult in good health. Both conserved end residues are part of each CDR3. Each record gives: J gene, V gene, clone size, CDR3 length, D gene, CDR3 DNA, CDR3 protein. D genes are given only for firm matches. Expanded clones get a size class; other rows say once, few or many, or leave the size out.

J: TRBJ2-1; V: TRBV30; size: NA; length: 15; D: TRBD2; DNA: TGTGCCTGGAGCAAGCGGGGAATATCCTACAATGAGCAGTTCTTC; CDR3: CAWSKRGISYNEQFF
J: TRBJ1-2; V: TRBV20-1; size: NA; length: 11; D: NA; DNA: TGCAGTGCTAGAGGGGGAGGGGGCTACACCTTC; CDR3: CSARGGGGYTF
J: TRBJ2-6; V: TRBV9; size: NA; length: 18; D: TRBD1; DNA: TGTGCCAGCAGCGTAGCCGGGACAGGGGGTTCTGGGGCCAACGTCCTGACTTTC; CDR3: CASSVAGTGGSGANVLTF
J: TRBJ2-1; V: TRBV6-5; size: NA; length: 14; D: TRBD1; DNA: TGTGCCAGCAGGGGACAGGGGATTTACAATGAGCAGTTCTTC; CDR3: CASRGQGIYNEQFF
J: TRBJ1-2; V: TRBV7-2; size: NA; length: 16; D: TRBD1; DNA: TGTGCCAGCAGCCCCGCGGCGGGACAGGGATCTGGGGGCTACACCTTC; CDR3: CASSPAAGQGSGGYTF
J: TRBJ1-1; V: TRBV6-6; size: NA; length: 15; D: NA; DNA: TGTGCCAGCAGTTACCCACCGGGTTCGAACACTGAAGCTTTCTTT; CDR3: CASSYPPGSNTEAFF
J: TRBJ2-2; V: TRBV28; size: NA; length: 13; D: TRBD2; DNA: TGTGCCAGCAGAAACGGGGGGGAAAGGGAGCTGTTTTTT; CDR3: CASRNGGERELFF
J: TRBJ2-1; V: TRBV24-1; size: NA; length: 12; D: NA; DNA: TGTGCCACCAGTGATTGGAGGGATGAGCAGTTCTTC; CDR3: CATSDWRDEQFF
J: TRBJ1-2; V: TRBV30; size: once; length: 13; D: NA; DNA: TGTGCCTGGAGTGAGGGCAGCGGCTATGGCTACACCTTC; CDR3: CAWSEGSGYGYTF
J: TRBJ2-5; V: TRBV12-2; size: NA; length: 18; D: NA; DNA: TGTGCAAGTCGCTTAGCGCGGAGCGGGGAAACCCTCCAAGAGACCCAGTACTTC; CDR3: CASRLARSGETLQETQYF
J: TRBJ1-4; V: TRBV15; size: NA; length: 15; D: NA; DNA: TGTGCCACCAGCAGGGAACAGCTTCCGAATGAAAAACTGTTTTTT; CDR3: CATSREQLPNEKLFF
J: TRBJ1-1; V: TRBV30; size: NA; length: 15; D: TRBD1; DNA: TGTGCCTGGACCGGGACAGGGGCCCTGAACACTGAAGCTTTCTTT; CDR3: CAWTGTGALNTEAFF
J: TRBJ2-5; V: TRBV7-3; size: NA; length: 13; D: NA; DNA: TGTGCCAGCAGTTCGGGGAGCCAAGAGACCCAGTACTTC; CDR3: CASSSGSQETQYF
J: TRBJ1-2; V: TRBV27; size: NA; length: 15; D: NA; DNA: TGTGCCAGCAGTTTGCGGGGGGCGCAGGGCTATGGCTACACCTTC; CDR3: CASSLRGAQGYGYTF
J: TRBJ2-2; V: TRBV4-3; size: NA; length: 16; D: NA; DNA: TGCGCCAGCAGCCAAAGATTGGGGGTGGAAACCGGGGAGCTGTTTTTT; CDR3: CASSQRLGVETGELFF
J: TRBJ2-1; V: TRBV29-1; size: NA; length: 10; D: NA; DNA: TGCAGCGTTGAATTTCCTGAGCAGTTCTTC; CDR3: CSVEFPEQFF
J: TRBJ2-7; V: TRBV3-1/TRBV3-2; size: NA; length: 15; D: TRBD1; DNA: TGTGCCAGCAGCCAAGATTTCGGGCAGGGGGTCGAGCAGTACTTC; CDR3: CASSQDFGQGVEQYF
J: TRBJ1-6; V: TRBV12-3/TRBV12-4; size: NA; length: 12; D: NA; DNA: TGTGCCAGCAGTTTAGACAGATCACCCCTCCACTTT; CDR3: CASSLDRSPLHF
J: TRBJ2-3; V: TRBV27; size: NA; length: 15; D: NA; DNA: TGTGCCAGCAGTTTATCGGGAGCGAGAGGGGGTACGCAGTATTTT; CDR3: CASSLSGARGGTQYF
J: TRBJ1-3; V: TRBV15; size: NA; length: 13; D: NA; DNA: TGTGCCACCAGCAGAGGGGATGGAAACACCATATATTTT; CDR3: CATSRGDGNTIYF
J: TRBJ2-3; V: TRBV29-1; size: few; length: 12; D: TRBD1; DNA: TGCAGCGTTCGAACAGGGGCAGATACGCAGTATTTT; CDR3: CSVRTGADTQYF
J: TRBJ1-6; V: TRBV19; size: NA; length: 13; D: NA; DNA: TGTGCCAGTAGTATAGTTGGGGACTCACCCCTCCACTTT; CDR3: CASSIVGDSPLHF
J: TRBJ2-7; V: TRBV6-2/TRBV6-3; size: NA; length: 12; D: NA; DNA: TGTGCCAGCAGTTACCCACGGTGGGAGCAGTACTTC; CDR3: CASSYPRWEQYF
J: TRBJ1-2; V: TRBV7-9; size: NA; length: 15; D: NA; DNA: TGTGCCAGCAGCTCCGGGCCGACGGGTAACTATGGCTACACCTTC; CDR3: CASSSGPTGNYGYTF
J: TRBJ1-2; V: TRBV15; size: NA; length: 14; D: NA; DNA: TGTGCCACCAGCAGCCGGCCCCCGCGGGGTGGCTACACCTTC; CDR3: CATSSRPPRGGYTF
J: TRBJ2-1; V: TRBV4-3; size: NA; length: 18; D: NA; DNA: TGCGCCAGCAGCCAAGAGTTATCGGACGCCGGAGAGGGAAATGAGCAGTTCTTC; CDR3: CASSQELSDAGEGNEQFF
J: TRBJ2-1; V: TRBV6-5; size: NA; length: 11; D: NA; DNA: TGTGCCAGCAGTTATCACAATGAGCAGTTCTTC; CDR3: CASSYHNEQFF
J: TRBJ1-2; V: TRBV4-3; size: NA; length: 15; D: NA; DNA: TGCGCCAGCAGCCAAGAGGGCAGGGAAGTTGATGGCTACACCTTC; CDR3: CASSQEGREVDGYTF
J: TRBJ2-7; V: TRBV4-3; size: once; length: 14; D: NA; DNA: TGCGCCAGCAGCCAATTCCGGGACACTGGACCCTCGTACTTC; CDR3: CASSQFRDTGPSYF
J: TRBJ1-4; V: TRBV28; size: NA; length: 14; D: TRBD1; DNA: TGTGCCAGCAGTGGACAGGGGGAGGTTGAAAAACTGTTTTTT; CDR3: CASSGQGEVEKLFF
J: TRBJ1-1; V: TRBV6-5; size: once; length: 15; D: NA; DNA: TGTGCCAGCAGTTCCGGAGGGTTCACGGGCACTGAAGCTTTCTTT; CDR3: CASSSGGFTGTEAFF
J: TRBJ1-1; V: TRBV29-1; size: NA; length: 10; D: NA; DNA: TGCAGCGTTAGCCGGGACGGAGCTTTCTTT; CDR3: CSVSRDGAFF
J: TRBJ2-2; V: TRBV12-5; size: NA; length: 15; D: TRBD1; DNA: TGTGCTAGTGGTTTGGGACAGGGTAACACCGGGGAGCTGTTTTTT; CDR3: CASGLGQGNTGELFF